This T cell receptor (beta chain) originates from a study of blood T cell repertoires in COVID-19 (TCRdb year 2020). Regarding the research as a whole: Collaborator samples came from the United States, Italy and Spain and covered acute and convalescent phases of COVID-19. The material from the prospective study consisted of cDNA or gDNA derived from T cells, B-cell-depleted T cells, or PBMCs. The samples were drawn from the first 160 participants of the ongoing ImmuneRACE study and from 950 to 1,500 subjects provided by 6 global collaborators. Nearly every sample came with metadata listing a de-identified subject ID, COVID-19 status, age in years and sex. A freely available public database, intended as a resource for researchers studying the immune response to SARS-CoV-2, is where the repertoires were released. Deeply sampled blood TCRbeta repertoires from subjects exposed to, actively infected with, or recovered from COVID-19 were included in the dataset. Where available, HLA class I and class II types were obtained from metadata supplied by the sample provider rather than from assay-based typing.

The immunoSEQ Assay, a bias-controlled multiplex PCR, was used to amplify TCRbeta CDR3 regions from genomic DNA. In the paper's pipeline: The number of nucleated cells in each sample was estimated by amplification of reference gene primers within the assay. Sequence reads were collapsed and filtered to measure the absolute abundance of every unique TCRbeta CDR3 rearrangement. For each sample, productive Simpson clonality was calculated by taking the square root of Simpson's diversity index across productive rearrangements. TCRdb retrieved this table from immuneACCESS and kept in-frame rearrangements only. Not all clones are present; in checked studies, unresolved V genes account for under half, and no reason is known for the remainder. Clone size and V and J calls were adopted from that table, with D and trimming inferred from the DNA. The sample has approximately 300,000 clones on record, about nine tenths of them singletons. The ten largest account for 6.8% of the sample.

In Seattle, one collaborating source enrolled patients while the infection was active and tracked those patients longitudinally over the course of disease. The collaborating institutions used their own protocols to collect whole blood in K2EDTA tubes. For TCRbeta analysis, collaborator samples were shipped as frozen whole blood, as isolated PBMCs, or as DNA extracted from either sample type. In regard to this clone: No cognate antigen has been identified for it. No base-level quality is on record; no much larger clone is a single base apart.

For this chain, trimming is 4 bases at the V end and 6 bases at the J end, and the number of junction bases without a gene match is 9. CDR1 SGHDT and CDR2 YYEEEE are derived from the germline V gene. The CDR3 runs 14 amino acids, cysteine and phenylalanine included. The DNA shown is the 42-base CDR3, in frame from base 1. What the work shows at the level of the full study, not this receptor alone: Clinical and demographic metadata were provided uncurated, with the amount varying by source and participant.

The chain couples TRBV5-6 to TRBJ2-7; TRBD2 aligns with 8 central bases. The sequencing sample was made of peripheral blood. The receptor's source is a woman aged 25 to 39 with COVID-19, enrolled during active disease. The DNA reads TGTGCCAGCAGCCACGGACTAGCTATCCGCGAGCAGTACTTC. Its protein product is CASSHGLAIREQYF.